The 27 T cell receptor beta chains listed next were all sequenced from one sample in a study of shared clonotypes between healthy human individuals. Profiling relied on immunoSEQ multiplex PCR, and the TCRdb table lists in-frame clones only, not all of them. The repertoire has about 1 million clones, about three quarters of them found once; the top ten carry roughly 1.4%. The sample was memory CD4+ T cells sorted from blood. Subset defined: CD45RA-negative fraction. All receptors come from a man between 18 and 29 years old in good health.

V gene TRBV18 combines with J gene TRBJ2-3, with D possibly being TRBD1 or TRBD2 (6 bases each). V was shortened by 2 bases and J by 6 bases, with 12 bases between the two germline ends. The CDR3 is made up of 14 amino acids. From germline, CDR1 is KGHSH and CDR2 LQKENI. CDR3 in DNA: TGTGCCAGCTCACCATCGGGGGCTGTGGATACGCAGTATTTT. Translating it yields CASSPSGAVDTQYF.

The V and J genes are TRBV7-9 and TRBJ2-7, with 12 nucleotides matching TRBD1. V was clipped by 4 bases and J by 11 bases; unmatched bases: 6. Germline lookup yields CDR1 SEHNR and CDR2 FQNEAQ (reference sequence). The CDR3 covers 13 residues. DNA of the CDR3: TGTGCCAGCAGCTCAACCGGGACAGGGGGCAAGTACTTC. Amino acid sequence: CASSSTGTGGKYF.

The sample holds one count of this clone. Distinct nucleotide sequences in the sample also encode this CDR3. CDR3 protein: CASSLSRGRETQYF. In nucleotides, the CDR3 is TGTGCCAGCAGTTTATCACGGGGAAGAGAGACCCAGTACTTC. The J gene is TRBJ2-5, the V gene TRBV27, with D maybe TRBD2 (5 bases). CDR3 length: 14 residues. Trimming took off 0 bases at V and 4 bases at J, with 9 bases between the two ends. Germline assignment: CDR1 MNHEY and CDR2 SMNVEV (reference sequence).

On this clone: This likely traces to a read error, being one base from a far larger clone. Other DNA sequences of this sample code for an identical CDR3. The chain combines TRBV9 with TRBJ1-2; D ambiguous. The CDR3 is made up of 12 amino acids. The germline CDR1 and CDR2 sequences are SGDLS and YYNGEE. Deletions cut 0 bases from V and 8 bases from J, with 8 bases between. The CDR3 region is CASSVVEGGYTF. The CDR3 DNA is TGTGCCAGCAGCGTAGTGGAGGGAGGCTACACCTTC. The full variable domain, with the rest looked up from reference TRBV9 and TRBJ1-2, is DSGVTQTPKHLITATGQRVTLRCSPRSGDLSVYWYQQSLDQGLQFLIQYYNGEERAKGNILERFSAQQFPDLHSELNLSSLELGDSALYFCASSVVEGGYTFGSGTRLTVV.

This chain connects TRBV7-9 to TRBJ2-3; the D gene is possibly TRBD1 (6 bases). This CDR3 is built from 15 residues. The germline V and J ends were trimmed by 5 bases and 8 bases, with 20 bases remaining between them. CDR1 and CDR2 from the germline V gene are SEHNR and FQNEAQ (reference sequence). The CDR3 DNA is TGTGCCAGCAGCCACCCCCGGGACACGACGGCTACGCAGTATTTT. This sequence encodes CASSHPRDTTATQYF.

This chain connects TRBV28 to TRBJ2-2, with 8 bases identical to TRBD1. After removal of 4 bases from V and 5 bases from J, the junction contained 6 bases not matched to a gene. Germline V gene lookup returns CDR1 MDHEN and CDR2 SYDVKM. The CDR3 consists of 15 residues. In nucleotides, the CDR3 is TGTGCCAGCAGTTCAGGGGGCGGGTGGACCGGGGAGCTGTTTTTT. Protein: CASSSGGGWTGELFF. Full variable domain (rest looked up from reference TRBV28 and TRBJ2-2): DVKVTQSSRYLVKRTGEKVFLECVQDMDHENMFWYRQDPGLGLRLIYFSYDVKMKEKGDIPEGYSVSREKKERFSLILESASTNQTSMYLCASSSGGGWTGELFFGEGSRLTVL.

The chain employs TRBV7-6 and TRBJ2-7, with TRBD2 matching over 9 bases. Germline V gene lookup returns CDR1 SGHVS and CDR2 FNYEAQ. Losses at the gene ends were 2 bases for V and 2 bases for J; bases not matched to a gene: 7. CDR3 length: 16 amino acids. Written as DNA, the CDR3 is TGTGCCAGCAGCTTAATGGCTAGCGGGGCCACCTACGAGCAGTACTTC. This sequence encodes CASSLMASGATYEQYF.

V gene TRBV6-1 combines with J gene TRBJ1-1; D is uncertain. V was clipped by 1 base and J by 5 bases, with 11 bases between them. CDR1 is MNHNS and CDR2 is SASEGT in the germline V gene. This CDR3 is built from 14 residues. CDR3 DNA: TGTGCCAGCAGTGAAGGGAACGAGGATACTGAAGCTTTCTTT. As protein: CASSEGNEDTEAFF.

The chain uses TRBV30 and TRBJ2-3, with 9 nucleotides matching TRBD2. CDR3 length: 17 amino acids. From germline, CDR1 is GTSNPN and CDR2 SVGIG (reference sequence). The J segment lost 1 base and the V segment lost 2 bases, leaving 10 bases of the junction unmatched. The CDR3 is CAWSRLAGFKGTDTQYF. CDR3 DNA sequence: TGTGCCTGGAGTCGTCTAGCGGGGTTCAAAGGCACAGATACGCAGTATTTT.

In its sample, this clone was seen a few times. This chain uses TRBV10-3 with TRBJ2-7; TRBD1 matches 10 bases. Germline V gene data show CDR1 as ENHRY and CDR2 as SYGVKD. CDR3 length: 13 residues. Germline trimming cut 6 bases from V and 5 bases from J; bases unmatched to any gene: 4. CDR3 amino acids: CAISGTGVDEQYF. DNA for the CDR3: TGTGCCATCAGCGGGACAGGGGTGGACGAGCAGTACTTC.

The V and J genes are TRBV11-2 and TRBJ2-1; TRBD2 aligns across 14 bases. This CDR3 has 18 amino acids. The V segment lost 3 bases and the J segment 5 bases; nucleotides outside the gene matches: 9. Germline V lookup: CDR1 SGHAT, CDR2 FQNNGV. The CDR3 is CASSFVPGLAGENNEQFF. The CDR3 nucleotides are TGTGCCAGCAGCTTCGTCCCGGGACTAGCGGGAGAGAACAATGAGCAGTTCTTC.

The chain has TRBV4-1 and TRBJ2-1; D may be TRBD2 (6 bases). The CDR3 contains 15 residues. Trimming cost V 3 bases and J 1 base, with 10 bases left between them. CDR1 and CDR2 (germline): MGHRA, YSYEKL. The DNA of the CDR3 is TGCGCCAGCAGCCAGATAGCGGCTTCCTACAATGAGCAGTTCTTC. This sequence encodes CASSQIAASYNEQFF.

The rearrangement uses TRBV29-1 and TRBJ2-7; 7 bases map to TRBD1. There are 14 residues in the CDR3. Germline V gene data show CDR1 as SQVTM and CDR2 as ANQGSEA. Trimming cost V 1 base and J 0 bases; bases outside gene matches: 3. CDR3 in amino acids: CSVEVDRSSYEQYF. The CDR3 nucleotides are TGCAGCGTTGAAGTGGACAGGAGCTCCTACGAGCAGTACTTC.

The chain is built from TRBV7-2 and TRBJ2-7; TRBD2 matches 7 bases. The germline CDR1 and CDR2 sequences are SGHTA and FQGNSA. The CDR3 spans 15 residues. Trimming at V came to 2 bases and at J to 2 bases, leaving 6 bases not matched to a gene. CDR3 DNA: TGTGCCAGCAGCTTACTGGGGGGGGAGACCTACGAGCAGTACTTC. Translating gives CASSLLGGETYEQYF.

In DNA, the CDR3 is TGTGCCAGCAAAGAGGGAACTGAAGCTTTCTTT. Protein: CASKEGTEAFF. The rearrangement uses TRBV6-1 and TRBJ1-1; D call uncertain. Germline V CDR1 and CDR2: MNHNS, SASEGT. The CDR3 is made up of 11 amino acids. Trimming removed 7 bases at V and 5 bases at J, with 8 bases between.

The chain carries TRBV30 and TRBJ1-2; D not resolved. Germline V gene sequence: CDR1 GTSNPN, CDR2 SVGIG (reference sequence). The V and J ends lost 7 bases and 8 bases respectively, with 17 bases between them. The CDR3 is made up of 12 amino acids. CDR3 coding DNA: TGTGCCTCTACCCTCGGACGGCTAGGCTACACCTTC. Translating gives CASTLGRLGYTF.

The rearrangement uses TRBV10-3 and TRBJ1-2; 9 bases map to TRBD1. The ends lost 10 bases at V and 1 base at J; junction bases unmatched: 1. The CDR3 extends over 12 amino acids. The germline CDR1 and CDR2 sequences are ENHRY and SYGVKD. CDR3: CATTGGNYGYTF. For the CDR3, the DNA is TGTGCCACGACAGGGGGTAACTATGGCTACACCTTC.

The chain employs TRBV10-2 and TRBJ1-6; 8 bases line up with TRBD1. Germline assignment: CDR1 WSHSY and CDR2 SAAADI. The CDR3 length is 15 residues. Trimming took 4 bases from V and 5 from J; bases not matched to a gene: 4. DNA of the CDR3: TGCGCCAGCAGTGTGGGACAGGCCAATAATTCACCCCTCCACTTT. As protein: CASSVGQANNSPLHF.

This rearrangement joins TRBV6-5 to TRBJ1-5, with D perhaps TRBD1 (5 bases). Trimming left V 0 bases short and J 5 bases short, with 5 bases between. Germline assignment: CDR1 MNHEY and CDR2 SVGAGI. The CDR3 contains 13 residues. The CDR3 loop is CASSYSQDQPQHF. The CDR3 nucleotides read TGTGCCAGCAGTTACTCACAGGATCAGCCCCAGCATTTT.

This clone was detected only a few times. This chain connects TRBV2 to TRBJ1-1, with D possibly matching TRBD1 (5 bases). Germline CDR1 and CDR2: SNHLY and FYNNEI. The CDR3 has 14 residues. Trimming shortened V by 10 bases and J by 2 bases, and 17 bases separated the two germline ends. The CDR3 nucleotides read TGTGCCACCGAAGTCCTAGGGGAAAACACTGAAGCTTTCTTT. Its protein product is CATEVLGENTEAFF.

The rearrangement joins TRBV7-2 to TRBJ2-2; unclear D gene. V was shortened by 2 bases and J by 1 base, with 17 bases between the two germline ends. The CDR3 is 18 residues long. The V gene's germline CDR1 is SGHTA and CDR2 FQGNSA. The CDR3 is CASSLLPRDHENTGELFF. Written as DNA, the CDR3 is TGTGCCAGCAGCTTACTACCCCGCGATCACGAGAACACCGGGGAGCTGTTTTTT.

This sequence joins TRBV5-1 and TRBJ2-2; 9 bases match TRBD1. The germline CDR1 and CDR2 sequences are SGHRS and YFSETQ. Unmatched junction bases numbered 7, after V lost 9 bases and J lost 1 base. The CDR3 is 15 residues long. CDR3 sequence: CATKQGALNTGELFF. The CDR3 nucleotides read TGCGCCACCAAACAGGGGGCGCTGAACACCGGGGAGCTGTTTTTT.

CDR3 sequence reads: CSVTGELNTEAFF. CDR3 nucleotides: TGCAGCGTGACAGGGGAGCTTAACACTGAAGCTTTCTTT. The chain employs TRBV29-1 and TRBJ1-1; TRBD1 agrees at 8 bases. The CDR3 is made up of 13 amino acids. Germline CDR1 SQVTM, CDR2 ANQGSEA. Germline trimming cut 6 bases from V and 2 bases from J; bases unmatched to any gene: 5.

The V and J genes are TRBV28 and TRBJ1-2, with D possibly being TRBD1 (5 bases). V lost 5 bases, J lost 12 bases, and 19 bases lay in between. This CDR3 region has 13 residues. The V gene's germline CDR1 is MDHEN and CDR2 SYDVKM. CDR3 nucleotides: TGTGCCAGCAGTCCCCGGGCGGGACGGGGCAACACCTTC. This sequence encodes CASSPRAGRGNTF.

The chain uses TRBV28 and TRBJ1-2, with TRBD1 matching over 8 bases. The CDR3 consists of 17 residues. V was clipped by 5 bases and J by 0 bases; unmatched bases: 11. CDR1 MDHEN and CDR2 SYDVKM come from the germline V gene. The CDR3 here is CASSGLDRAQSNYGYTF. CDR3 nucleotides: TGTGCCAGCAGTGGTTTGGACAGGGCGCAATCTAACTATGGCTACACCTTC.

For this clone: Other nucleotide sequences in the sample specify the same CDR3. This sequence joins TRBV5-1 and TRBJ2-3, with D possibly being TRBD1 (6 bases). This CDR3 is 13 amino acids long. V dropped 4 bases and J dropped 1 base, with 7 bases sitting between them. Germline V gives CDR1 SGHRS, CDR2 YFSETQ. The CDR3 DNA is TGCGCCAGCAGCCGACAGGGCACAGATACGCAGTATTTT. It yields the protein CASSRQGTDTQYF.

The chain combines TRBV13 with TRBJ2-3, with 12 nucleotides matching TRBD2. Trimming removed 3 bases from V and 0 bases from J; junction bases left unmatched: 13. The germline CDR1 and CDR2 sequences are PRHDT and FYEKMQ (reference sequence). This CDR3 region has 20 residues. The CDR3 spells CASSFPTLAGGLLSTDTQYF. The CDR3 DNA reads as TGTGCCAGCAGCTTCCCCACACTAGCGGGGGGCCTCCTTAGCACAGATACGCAGTATTTT.